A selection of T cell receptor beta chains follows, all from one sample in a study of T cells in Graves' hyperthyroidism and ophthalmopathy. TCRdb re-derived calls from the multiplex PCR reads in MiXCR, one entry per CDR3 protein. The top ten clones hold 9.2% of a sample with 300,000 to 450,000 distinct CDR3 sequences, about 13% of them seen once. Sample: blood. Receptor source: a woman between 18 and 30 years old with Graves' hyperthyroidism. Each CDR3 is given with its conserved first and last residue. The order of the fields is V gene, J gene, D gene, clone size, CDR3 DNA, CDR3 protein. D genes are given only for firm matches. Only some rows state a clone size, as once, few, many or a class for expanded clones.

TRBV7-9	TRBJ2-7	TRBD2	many	TGTGCCAGCAGCGGATCAGGACTAGCGGGGGTCTACGAGCAGTACTTC	CASSGSGLAGVYEQYF
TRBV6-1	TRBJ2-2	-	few	TGTGCCAGCAGTACACCGGGGCCCACCGGGGAGCTGTTTTTT	CASSTPGPTGELFF
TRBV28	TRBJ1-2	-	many	TGTGCCAGCAGTCTACCGGACTTCCTTGGCTACACCTTC	CASSLPDFLGYTF
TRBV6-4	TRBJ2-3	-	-	TGTGCCAGCAGTCGGACGCCTTCCTTCACAGATACGCAGTATTTT	CASSRTPSFTDTQYF
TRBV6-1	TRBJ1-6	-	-	TGTGCCAGCAGGCCCCTCTCTGACCTCTTGGGGAATTCACCCCTCCACTTT	CASRPLSDLLGNSPLHF
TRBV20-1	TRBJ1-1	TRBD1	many	TGCAGTGCTAGAAACCCGGGACAGGGAAAGACTGAAGCTTTCTTT	CSARNPGQGKTEAFF
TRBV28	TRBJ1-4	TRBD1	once	TGTGCCAGCAGTTTGTACGGGACAGGGAGTGAAAAACTGTTTTTT	CASSLYGTGSEKLFF
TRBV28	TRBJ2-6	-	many	TGTGCCAGCAACCGAAACCTGTGGGCTGGGGCCAACGTCCTGACTTTC	CASNRNLWAGANVLTF
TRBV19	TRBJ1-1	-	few	TGTGCCAGTAGTATGCAGGTTTACACTGAAGCTTTCTTT	CASSMQVYTEAFF
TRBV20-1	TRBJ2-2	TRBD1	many	TGCAGTGCTGGGTCGAGACAGGGTTGGAACACCGGGGAGCTGTTTTTT	CSAGSRQGWNTGELFF
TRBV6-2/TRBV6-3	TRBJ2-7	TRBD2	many	TGTGCCAGCAGTACCTCGCTTTCCGGGAGGGCCGATTTTCAGCAGTACTTC	CASSTSLSGRADFQQYF
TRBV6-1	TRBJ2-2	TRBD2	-	TGTGCCAGCAGCCCCAGACTAGCGGGAGCATCCACCGGGGAGCTGTTTTTT	CASSPRLAGASTGELFF
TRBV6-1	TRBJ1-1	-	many	TGTGCCATCATGGCGGGGCGAGTCCCTCGGAGTTCGGTGGGGAGCACTGAAGCTTTCTTT	CAIMAGRVPRSSVGSTEAFF
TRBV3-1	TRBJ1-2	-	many	TGTGCCAGCAGCCCCATGCGGGGGAACTATGGCTACACCTTC	CASSPMRGNYGYTF
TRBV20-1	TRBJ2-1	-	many	TGCAGTGCCCATCCCAAGGGGGTCTACAATGAGCAGTTCTTC	CSAHPKGVYNEQFF
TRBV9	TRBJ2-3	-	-	TGTGCCAGCAGCGTAGGAGTATTATTCACAGATACGCAGTATTTT	CASSVGVLFTDTQYF
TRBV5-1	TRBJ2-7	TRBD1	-	TGCGCCAGCAGCACTCCGGGACAGGGGCGCTACGAGCAGTACTTC	CASSTPGQGRYEQYF
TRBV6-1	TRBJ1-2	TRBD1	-	TGTGCCAGCAGGGTGGACAGGGGGGACTATGGCTACACCTTC	CASRVDRGDYGYTF